These T cell receptor beta chains were read from a single sample in a study of blood T cells in healthy people across ages. TCRdb re-derived calls from the 5' RACE reads in MiXCR, one entry per CDR3 protein. Here the sample spans just under 550,000 distinct CDR3 sequences, about 24% being singletons. Separately, the same data were catalogued under a study of T cells of mothers and their children.

The sample taken for sequencing was blood. These receptors all come from a boy aged 5-17 years in good health. The CDR3 runs from the conserved cysteine through the conserved F or W. The D gene is left open where the match is weak. Clone size is not always given. Where it is, it says once, few, many or a class for expanded clones.

d_call | j_call | v_call | clone_size | cdr3_length | cdr3_nt | cdr3_aa
- | TRBJ2-1 | TRBV18 | - | 12 | TGTGCCAGCTCACTGATGGCAAATGAGCAGTTCTTC | CASSLMANEQFF
- | TRBJ2-7 | TRBV2 | - | 19 | TGTGCCAGCAGCGACGAGTTGGTTACAGGGTTTCATGGAGCCTACGAGCAGTACTTC | CASSDELVTGFHGAYEQYF
- | TRBJ1-3 | TRBV28 | - | 12 | TGTGCCAGCAGTTTTAAGGGGAACACCATATATTTT | CASSFKGNTIYF
TRBD2 | TRBJ2-2 | TRBV29-1 | - | 13 | TGCAGCGTTTCTAGCGGGCCAACCGGGGAGCTGTTTTTT | CSVSSGPTGELFF
- | TRBJ1-5 | TRBV12-3/TRBV12-4 | few | 14 | TGTGCCAGCAGTTTAAAGGGTATTGGGCAGCCCCAGCATTTT | CASSLKGIGQPQHF
- | TRBJ1-1 | TRBV4-3 | many | 15 | TGCGCCAGCAGCCAAGGGACTGCTTTAGGCACTGAAGCTTTCTTT | CASSQGTALGTEAFF
- | TRBJ2-5 | TRBV12-3/TRBV12-4 | few | 15 | TGTGCCAGCAGTCCGGGAATAGGAGACCAAGAGACCCAGTACTTC | CASSPGIGDQETQYF
TRBD2 | TRBJ2-7 | TRBV10-3 | few | 17 | TGTGCCATCAGTGAAGTCCTAGCGGGAGGGATCTCCTACGAGCAGTACTTC | CAISEVLAGGISYEQYF
TRBD1 | TRBJ2-1 | TRBV9 | few | 16 | TGTGCCAGCAGCTTTCGAGGGACAGGGAAAGTCAATGAGCAGTTCTTC | CASSFRGTGKVNEQFF
TRBD2 | TRBJ2-5 | TRBV20-1 | few | 16 | TGCAGTGCTAGAGGGGCTAGCGGGAGTTTCCAAGAGACCCAGTACTTC | CSARGASGSFQETQYF
- | TRBJ1-2 | TRBV2 | - | 13 | TGTGCCAGCAGTGAATCCAGGGTGTATGGCTACACCTTC | CASSESRVYGYTF
TRBD2 | TRBJ2-3 | TRBV24-1 | many | 14 | TGTGCCACCAGTGACAGCGGGGGGGCAGATACGCAGTATTTT | CATSDSGGADTQYF
- | TRBJ2-1 | TRBV5-1 | few | 15 | TGCGCCAGCAGCCTGCTTAGCAGCTCCTACAATGAGCAGTTCTTC | CASSLLSSSYNEQFF
TRBD1 | TRBJ1-1 | TRBV5-8 | - | 16 | TGTGCCAGCAGCCAGGAGTTCGGGACAGGGGCCAAAGAAGCTTTCTTT | CASSQEFGTGAKEAFF
- | TRBJ1-1 | TRBV29-1 | - | 13 | TGCAGCGTTCGCCAGGGGCAGAACACTGAAGCTTTCTTT | CSVRQGQNTEAFF
- | TRBJ1-4 | TRBV2 | - | 11 | TGTGCCAGCAGTGATCCGGGGCCACTGTTTTTT | CASSDPGPLFF
- | TRBJ1-4 | TRBV15 | - | 16 | TGTGCCACCAGCAGAGATAATTTAAGGGGGGATGAAAAACTGTTTTTT | CATSRDNLRGDEKLFF
- | TRBJ2-1 | TRBV9 | - | 16 | TGTGCCAGCAGCGTAGAGGGAGGGGGGGTGAAAAATGAGCAGTTCTTC | CASSVEGGGVKNEQFF
TRBD2 | TRBJ2-7 | TRBV7-2 | many | 15 | TGTGCCAGCAGCTTAGATGGGACTAGCTCCTACGAGCAGTACTTC | CASSLDGTSSYEQYF
TRBD1 | TRBJ1-6 | TRBV7-8 | - | 15 | TGTGCCAGCGCAGGACAGGGGGTGAATAATTCACCCCTCCACTTT | CASAGQGVNNSPLHF
- | TRBJ2-2 | TRBV5-1 | - | 14 | TGCGCCAGCAGCGCAGGGACGAACACCGGGGAGCTGTTTTTT | CASSAGTNTGELFF
TRBD1 | TRBJ2-7 | TRBV2 | - | 16 | TGTGCCAGCAGTGAAAGTTCGTCAGGGGGAAACTACGAGCAGTACTTC | CASSESSSGGNYEQYF
- | TRBJ2-5 | TRBV5-1 | - | 13 | TGCGCCAGCAGCTTGGAAGTCCAAGAGACCCAGTACTTC | CASSLEVQETQYF
- | TRBJ1-4 | TRBV12-3/TRBV12-4 | few | 13 | TGTGCCAGCAGTGTCAGGGTTGGAAAAAAACTGTTTTTT | CASSVRVGKKLFF
TRBD2 | TRBJ2-7 | TRBV4-2 | - | 15 | TGTGCCAGCAGCCCCCGACTAGCGGCCCCGTACGAGCAGTACTTC | CASSPRLAAPYEQYF
- | TRBJ2-5 | TRBV6-5 | - | 13 | TGTGCCAGCAGTTACTCCCAGGCTGAGACCCAGTACTTC | CASSYSQAETQYF
TRBD1 | TRBJ2-1 | TRBV24-1 | - | 16 | TGTGCCACCAGTGACCCTACCCTGACAGGGCTCAATGAGCAGTTCTTC | CATSDPTLTGLNEQFF
- | TRBJ2-5 | TRBV7-2 | - | 16 | TGTGCCAGCAGCTTAGCCAGTCTAATGGTACAAGAGACCCAGTACTTC | CASSLASLMVQETQYF
- | TRBJ1-6 | TRBV6-2/TRBV6-3 | few | 13 | TGTGCCAGCAGGGACAGAGGTTATTCACCCCTCCACTTT | CASRDRGYSPLHF
- | TRBJ2-5 | TRBV7-6 | few | 14 | TGTGCCAGCAGCTTAAGTCCGTACCAAGAGACCCAGTACTTC | CASSLSPYQETQYF
TRBD2 | TRBJ2-3 | TRBV9 | - | 17 | TGTGCCAGCAGCGTCTGGGATGGAAGCGGGGGGACAGATACGCAGTATTTT | CASSVWDGSGGTDTQYF
TRBD1 | TRBJ2-3 | TRBV7-3 | - | 16 | TGTGCCAGCAGCTTAACGCCCACAGGGGGCGCAGATACGCAGTATTTT | CASSLTPTGGADTQYF